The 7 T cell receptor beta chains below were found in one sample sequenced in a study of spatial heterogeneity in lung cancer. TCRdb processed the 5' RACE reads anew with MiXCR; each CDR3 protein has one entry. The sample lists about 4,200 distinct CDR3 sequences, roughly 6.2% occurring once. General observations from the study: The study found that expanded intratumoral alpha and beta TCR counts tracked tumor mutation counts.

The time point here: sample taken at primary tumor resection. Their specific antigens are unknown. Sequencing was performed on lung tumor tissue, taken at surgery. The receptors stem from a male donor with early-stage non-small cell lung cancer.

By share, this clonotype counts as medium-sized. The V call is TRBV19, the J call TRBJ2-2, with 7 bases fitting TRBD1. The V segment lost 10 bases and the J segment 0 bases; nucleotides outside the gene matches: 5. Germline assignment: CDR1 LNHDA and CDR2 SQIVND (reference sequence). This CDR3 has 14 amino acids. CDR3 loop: CATSTGANTGELFF. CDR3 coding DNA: TGTGCCACCTCAACAGGGGCGAACACCGGGGAGCTGTTTTTT.

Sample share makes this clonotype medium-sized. The chain's CDR3 is CATRGTTGAGETQYF. DNA for the CDR3: TGTGCCACCCGAGGAACTACAGGGGCGGGGGAGACCCAGTACTTC. The chain has TRBV10-3 and TRBJ2-5; D perhaps matches TRBD1 (7 bases). The CDR3 totals 15 residues. CDR1 and CDR2 from the germline V gene are ENHRY and SYGVKD. The V gene lost 10 bases and the J gene lost 5 bases, with 23 bases spanning the gap.

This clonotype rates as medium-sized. The CDR3 spells CASSPDRGSFNQPQHF. Written as DNA, the CDR3 is TGTGCCAGCAGCCCGGACAGGGGATCCTTCAATCAGCCCCAGCATTTT. This rearrangement joins TRBV6-5 to TRBJ1-5; 9 bases agree with TRBD1. The V gene's germline CDR1 is MNHEY and CDR2 SVGAGI. The length of the CDR3 is 16 residues. The V segment lost 6 bases and the J segment 3 bases; nucleotides outside the gene matches: 9.

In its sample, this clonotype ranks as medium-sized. The CDR3 spells CAWSEDRNTEAFF. CDR3 in DNA: TGTGCCTGGAGTGAGGACAGGAACACTGAAGCTTTCTTT. The chain employs TRBV30 and TRBJ1-1, with a weak D call TRBD1 (6 bases). CDR3 size: 13 residues. From germline, CDR1 is GTSNPN and CDR2 SVGIG (reference sequence). V was shortened by 1 base and J by 1 base, with 7 bases between the two germline ends.

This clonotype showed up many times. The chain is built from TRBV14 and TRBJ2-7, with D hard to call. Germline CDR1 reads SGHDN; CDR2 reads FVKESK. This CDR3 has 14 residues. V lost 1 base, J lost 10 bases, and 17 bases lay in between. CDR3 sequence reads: CASSQVLRTGQQYF. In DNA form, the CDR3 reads TGTGCCAGCAGCCAAGTGCTCCGGACGGGTCAACAGTACTTC. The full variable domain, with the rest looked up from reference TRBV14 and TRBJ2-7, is EAGVTQFPSHSVIEKGQTVTLRCDPISGHDNLYWYRRVMGKEIKFLLHFVKESKQDESGMPNNRFLAERTGGTYSTLKVQPAELEDSGVYFCASSQVLRTGQQYFGPGTRLTVT.

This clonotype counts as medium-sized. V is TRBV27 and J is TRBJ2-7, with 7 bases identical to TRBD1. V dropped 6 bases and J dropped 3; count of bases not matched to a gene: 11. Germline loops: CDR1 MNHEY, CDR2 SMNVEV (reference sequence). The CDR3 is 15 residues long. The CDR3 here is CASSLLPGQNYEQYF. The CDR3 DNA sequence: TGTGCCAGCAGCTTGCTTCCGGGACAGAACTACGAGCAGTACTTC.

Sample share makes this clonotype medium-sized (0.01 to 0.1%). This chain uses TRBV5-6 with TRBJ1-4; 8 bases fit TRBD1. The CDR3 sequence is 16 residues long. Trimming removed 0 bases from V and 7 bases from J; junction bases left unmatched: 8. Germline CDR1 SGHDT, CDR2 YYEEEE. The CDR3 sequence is CASSLDGDRGGEKLFF. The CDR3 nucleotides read TGTGCCAGCAGCTTGGATGGAGACAGGGGAGGTGAAAAACTGTTTTTT.